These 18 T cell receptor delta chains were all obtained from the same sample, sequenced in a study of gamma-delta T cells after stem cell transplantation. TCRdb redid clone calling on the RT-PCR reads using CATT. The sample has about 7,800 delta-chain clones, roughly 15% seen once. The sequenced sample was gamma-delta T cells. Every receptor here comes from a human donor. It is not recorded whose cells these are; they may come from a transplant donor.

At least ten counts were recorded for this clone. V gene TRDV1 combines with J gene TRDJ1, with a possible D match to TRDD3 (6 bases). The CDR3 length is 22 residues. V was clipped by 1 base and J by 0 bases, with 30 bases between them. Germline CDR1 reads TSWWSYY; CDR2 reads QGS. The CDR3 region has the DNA TGTGCTCTTGGGGAACCTACGACCACGTACTCGGGGGCCGGGGGAGACACCGATAAACTCATCTTT. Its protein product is CALGEPTTTYSGAGGDTDKLIF.

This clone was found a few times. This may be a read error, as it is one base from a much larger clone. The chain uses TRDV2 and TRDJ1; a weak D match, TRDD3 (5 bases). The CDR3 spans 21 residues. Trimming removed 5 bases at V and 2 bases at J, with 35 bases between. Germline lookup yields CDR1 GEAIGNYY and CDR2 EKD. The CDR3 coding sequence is TGTGCCTGTGGCACGTTAGCGAGGGCCTCCGGGGGCCAAGGAGGTACCGATAAACTCATCTTT. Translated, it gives CACGTLARASGGQGGTDKLIF.

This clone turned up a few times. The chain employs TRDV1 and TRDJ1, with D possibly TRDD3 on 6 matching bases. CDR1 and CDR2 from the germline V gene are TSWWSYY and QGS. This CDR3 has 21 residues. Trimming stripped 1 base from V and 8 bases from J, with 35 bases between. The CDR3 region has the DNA TGTGCTCTTGGGGAACCCGAGGGCCTACGTTGGGGGCCTGTTTCCCTCCTAAAACTCATCTTT. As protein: CALGEPEGLRWGPVSLLKLIF.

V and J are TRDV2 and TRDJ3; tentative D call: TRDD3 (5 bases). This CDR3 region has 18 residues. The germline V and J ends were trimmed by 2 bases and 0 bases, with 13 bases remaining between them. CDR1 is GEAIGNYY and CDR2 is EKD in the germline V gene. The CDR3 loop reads CACDRGAPSSWDTRQMFF. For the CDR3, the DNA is TGTGCCTGTGACAGGGGGGCCCCCAGCTCCTGGGACACCCGACAGATGTTTTTC.

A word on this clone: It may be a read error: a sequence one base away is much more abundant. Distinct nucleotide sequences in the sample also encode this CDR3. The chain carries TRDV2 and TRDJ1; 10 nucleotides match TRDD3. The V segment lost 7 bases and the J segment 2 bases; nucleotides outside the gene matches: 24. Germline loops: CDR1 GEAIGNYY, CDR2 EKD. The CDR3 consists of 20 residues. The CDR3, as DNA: TGTGCCTGCCTGTGGCTGGGGTGCTTAGAGGGGGATACGCGAACCGATAAACTCATCTTT. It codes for CACLWLGCLEGDTRTDKLIF.

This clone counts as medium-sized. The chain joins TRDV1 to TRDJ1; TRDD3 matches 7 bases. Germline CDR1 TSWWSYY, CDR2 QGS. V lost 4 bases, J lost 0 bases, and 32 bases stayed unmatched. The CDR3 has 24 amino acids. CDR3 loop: CALGVPTTHSHATLQGGYTDKLIF. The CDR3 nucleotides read TGTGCTCTTGGGGTCCCTACGACACACTCACACGCCACGTTACAGGGGGGATACACCGATAAACTCATCTTT.

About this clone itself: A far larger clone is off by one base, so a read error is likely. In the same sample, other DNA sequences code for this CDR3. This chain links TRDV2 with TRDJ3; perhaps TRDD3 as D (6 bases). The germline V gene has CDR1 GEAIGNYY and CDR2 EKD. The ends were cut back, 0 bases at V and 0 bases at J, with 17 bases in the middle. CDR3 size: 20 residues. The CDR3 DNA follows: TGTGCCTGTGACACCACATGGGGGTCCGATTGCTCCTGGGACACCCGACAGATGTTTTTC. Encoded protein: CACDTTWGSDCSWDTRQMFF.

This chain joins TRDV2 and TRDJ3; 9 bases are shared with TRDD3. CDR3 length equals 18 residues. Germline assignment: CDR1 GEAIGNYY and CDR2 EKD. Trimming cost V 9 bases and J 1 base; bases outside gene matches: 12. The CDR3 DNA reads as TGTGCCGCACTCGTACTGGGGGAAAGGTCCTGGGACACCCGACAGATGTTTTTC. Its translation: CAALVLGERSWDTRQMFF.

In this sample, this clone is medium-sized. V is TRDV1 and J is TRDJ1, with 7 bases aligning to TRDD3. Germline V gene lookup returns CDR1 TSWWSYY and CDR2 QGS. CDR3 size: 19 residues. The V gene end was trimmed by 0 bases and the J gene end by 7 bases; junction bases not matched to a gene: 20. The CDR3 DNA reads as TGTGCTCTTGGGGAACTATGCCGCCAAACGGTACTGGGGAGGGGTAAACTCATCTTT. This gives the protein CALGELCRQTVLGRGKLIF.

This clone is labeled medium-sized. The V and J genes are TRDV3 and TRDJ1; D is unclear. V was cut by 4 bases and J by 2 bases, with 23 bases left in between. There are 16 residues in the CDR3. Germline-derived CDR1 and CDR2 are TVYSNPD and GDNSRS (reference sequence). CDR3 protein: CASPKYSSEDTDKLIF. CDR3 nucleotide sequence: TGTGCCTCCCCCAAGTACTCCTCCGAGGATACCGATAAACTCATCTTT. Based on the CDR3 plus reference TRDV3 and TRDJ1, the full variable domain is CDKVTQSSPDQTVASGSEVVLLCTYDTVYSNPDLFWYRIRPDYSFQFVFYGDNSRSEGADFTQGRFSVKHILTQKAFHLVISPVRTEDSATYYCASPKYSSEDTDKLIFGKGTRVTVEP.

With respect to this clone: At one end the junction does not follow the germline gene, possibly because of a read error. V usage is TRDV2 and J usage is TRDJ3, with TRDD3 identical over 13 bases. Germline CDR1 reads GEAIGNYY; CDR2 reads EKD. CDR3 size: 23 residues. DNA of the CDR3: TGTGCCCGTGACTCTTGTACTGGGGGATACGTCCCTGAGGGCTCCTGGGACACCCGACAGATGTTTTTC. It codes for CARDSCTGGYVPEGSWDTRQMFF.

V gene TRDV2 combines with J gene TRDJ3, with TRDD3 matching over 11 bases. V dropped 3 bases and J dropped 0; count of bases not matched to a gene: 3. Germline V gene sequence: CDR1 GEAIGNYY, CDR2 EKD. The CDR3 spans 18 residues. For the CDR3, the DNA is TGTGCCTGTGACTGGGGGATACGCAACTCCTGGGACACCCGACAGATGTTTTTC. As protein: CACDWGIRNSWDTRQMFF.

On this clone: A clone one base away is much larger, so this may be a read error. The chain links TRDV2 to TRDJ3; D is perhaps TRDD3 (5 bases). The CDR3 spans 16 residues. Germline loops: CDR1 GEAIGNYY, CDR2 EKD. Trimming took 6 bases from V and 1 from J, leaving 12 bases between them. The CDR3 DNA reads TGTGCCTGTAACAACGGGGGTTCCTGGGACACCCGACAGATGTTTTTC. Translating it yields CACNNGGSWDTRQMFF.

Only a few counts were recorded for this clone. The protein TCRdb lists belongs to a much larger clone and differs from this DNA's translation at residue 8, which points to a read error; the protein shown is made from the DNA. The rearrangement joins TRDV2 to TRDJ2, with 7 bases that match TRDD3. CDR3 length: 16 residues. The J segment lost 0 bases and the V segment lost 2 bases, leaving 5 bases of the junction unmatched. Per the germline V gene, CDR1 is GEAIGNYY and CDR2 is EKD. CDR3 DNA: TGTGCCTGTGACATACTGGGGAATACTTTGACAGCACAACTCTTCTTT. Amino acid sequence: CACDILGNTLTAQLFF.

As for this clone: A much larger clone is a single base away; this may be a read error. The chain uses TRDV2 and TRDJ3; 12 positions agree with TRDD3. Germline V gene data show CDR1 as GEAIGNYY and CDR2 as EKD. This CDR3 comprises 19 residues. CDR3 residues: CACDKVLGDTAWYTRQMFF. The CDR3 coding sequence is TGTGCCTGTGACAAAGTACTGGGGGATACCGCCTGGTACACCCGACAGATGTTTTTC.

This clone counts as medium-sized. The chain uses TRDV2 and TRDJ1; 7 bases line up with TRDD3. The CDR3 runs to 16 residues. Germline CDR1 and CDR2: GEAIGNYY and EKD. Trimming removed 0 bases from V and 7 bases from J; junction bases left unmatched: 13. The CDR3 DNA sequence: TGTGCCTGTGACACCGTTAACGGGGGGATTAAGGGTAAACTCATCTTT. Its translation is CACDTVNGGIKGKLIF.

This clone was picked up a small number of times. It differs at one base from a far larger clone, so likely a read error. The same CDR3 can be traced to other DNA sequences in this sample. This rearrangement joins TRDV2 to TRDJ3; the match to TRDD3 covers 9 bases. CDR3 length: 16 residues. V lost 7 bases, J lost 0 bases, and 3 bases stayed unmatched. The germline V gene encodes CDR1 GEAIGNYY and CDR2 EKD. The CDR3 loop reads CACDWGSSWDTRQMFF. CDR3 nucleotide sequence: TGTGCCTGCGACTGGGGGAGCTCCTGGGACACCCGACAGATGTTTTTC.

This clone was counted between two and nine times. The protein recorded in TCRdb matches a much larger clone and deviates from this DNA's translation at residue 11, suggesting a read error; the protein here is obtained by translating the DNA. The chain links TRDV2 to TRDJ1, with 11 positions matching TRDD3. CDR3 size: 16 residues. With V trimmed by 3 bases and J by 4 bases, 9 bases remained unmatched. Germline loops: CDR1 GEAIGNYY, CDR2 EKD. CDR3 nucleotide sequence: TGTGCCTGTGACCATGGGGGATACGCGCGGATCGATAAACTCATCTTT. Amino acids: CACDHGGYARIDKLIF.